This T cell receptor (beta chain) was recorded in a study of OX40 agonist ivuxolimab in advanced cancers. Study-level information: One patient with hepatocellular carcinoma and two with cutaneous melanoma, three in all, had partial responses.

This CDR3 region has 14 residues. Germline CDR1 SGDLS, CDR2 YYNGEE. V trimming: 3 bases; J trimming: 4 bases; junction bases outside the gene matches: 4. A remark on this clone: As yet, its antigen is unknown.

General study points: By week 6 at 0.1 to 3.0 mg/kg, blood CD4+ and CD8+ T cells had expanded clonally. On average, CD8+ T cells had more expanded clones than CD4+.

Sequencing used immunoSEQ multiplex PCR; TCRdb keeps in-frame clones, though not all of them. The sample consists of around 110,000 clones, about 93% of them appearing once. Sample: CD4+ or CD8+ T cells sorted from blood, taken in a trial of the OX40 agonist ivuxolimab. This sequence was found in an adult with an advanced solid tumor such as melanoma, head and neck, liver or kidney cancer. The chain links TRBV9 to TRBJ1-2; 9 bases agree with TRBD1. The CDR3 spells CASSAGTGIYGYTF. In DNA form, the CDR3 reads TGTGCCAGCAGCGCCGGGACAGGGATCTATGGCTACACCTTC. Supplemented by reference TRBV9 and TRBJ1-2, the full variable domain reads DSGVTQTPKHLITATGQRVTLRCSPRSGDLSVYWYQQSLDQGLQFLIQYYNGEERAKGNILERFSAQQFPDLHSELNLSSLELGDSALYFCASSAGTGIYGYTFGSGTRLTVV.